The 15 T cell receptor beta chains below all came from one sample that was sequenced in a study of OX40 agonist ivuxolimab in advanced cancers. The data were produced by immunoSEQ multiplex PCR, yet TCRdb's version contains in-frame clones alone and is incomplete. The sample consists of around 67,000 clones, approximately 84% of them appearing once. Sequencing was performed on CD4+ or CD8+ T cells sorted from blood, taken in a trial of the OX40 agonist ivuxolimab. The source of these receptors is an adult with an advanced solid tumor such as melanoma, head and neck, liver or kidney cancer.

This clone appeared a single time. As DNA, the CDR3 is TGTGCCAGCTCCCATACAGACCTGATGAACACTGAAGCTTTCTTT. It codes for CASSHTDLMNTEAFF. The chain employs TRBV18 and TRBJ1-1; D not resolved. V lost 6 bases and J lost 0, with 14 bases in between. This CDR3 has 15 amino acids. CDR1 is KGHSH, CDR2 LQKENI, per germline.

The chain employs TRBV2 and TRBJ2-7, with 13 bases fitting TRBD2. The CDR3 length is 15 residues. Germline lookup yields CDR1 SNHLY and CDR2 FYNNEI. The trim removed 6 bases at V and 3 bases at J, leaving 5 bases unmatched. DNA of the CDR3: TGTGCCAGCAGACTAGCGGGAGGGCCGGGCTACGAGCAGTACTTC. This encodes CASRLAGGPGYEQYF.

This clone was observed once. This chain links TRBV4-2 with TRBJ2-5; 8 bases map to TRBD2. Per germline, CDR1 LGHNA and CDR2 YNFKEQ. The CDR3 has 15 residues. The J segment lost 9 bases and the V segment lost 3 bases, leaving 12 bases of the junction unmatched. CDR3 loop: CASSQEQRGGGPQYF. CDR3 nucleotides: TGTGCCAGCAGCCAGGAACAACGGGGCGGGGGGCCCCAGTACTTC.

The V gene is TRBV6-6, the J gene TRBJ2-7, with D tentatively TRBD1 or TRBD2 (5 bases each). Germline V gene lookup returns CDR1 MNHNY and CDR2 SVGAGI (reference sequence). Trimming removed 7 bases at V and 6 bases at J, with 16 bases between. CDR3 length: 13 residues. The DNA for the CDR3 is TGTGCCAGCATCGGGACCCATTGGGGCGAGCAGTACTTC. Protein sequence: CASIGTHWGEQYF.

V is TRBV28 and J is TRBJ2-7; D might be TRBD1 (7 bases). V gave up 8 bases and J gave up 0 bases, with 20 bases separating them. The CDR3 runs to 16 residues. The germline gives CDR1 MDHEN, CDR2 SYDVKM. DNA for the CDR3: TGTGCCAGCGTCTATTTGTGGCAGGGGGGCTCCTACGAGCAGTACTTC. It yields the protein CASVYLWQGGSYEQYF. Combining the CDR3 with reference TRBV28 and TRBJ2-7 gives the whole variable domain DVKVTQSSRYLVKRTGEKVFLECVQDMDHENMFWYRQDPGLGLRLIYFSYDVKMKEKGDIPEGYSVSREKKERFSLILESASTNQTSMYLCASVYLWQGGSYEQYFGPGTRLTVT.

This rearrangement joins TRBV2 to TRBJ1-1; no clear D gene. This CDR3 has 16 amino acids. Per the germline V gene, CDR1 is SNHLY and CDR2 is FYNNEI. V was shortened by 6 bases and J by 1 base, with 18 bases between the two germline ends. In DNA form, the CDR3 reads TGTGCCAGCAGCCAGAGCGTGGTCATAGGGAACACTGAAGCTTTCTTT. Translating gives CASSQSVVIGNTEAFF.

V gene TRBV6-5 combines with J gene TRBJ1-1; tentative D call: TRBD1 (6 bases). Germline assignment: CDR1 MNHEY and CDR2 SVGAGI. There are 15 residues in the CDR3. Trimming removed 6 bases at V and 7 bases at J, with 21 bases between. CDR3: CASRGWDTRIGEAFF. The DNA of the CDR3 is TGTGCCAGCAGGGGCTGGGACACCCGTATAGGTGAAGCTTTCTTT.

V usage is TRBV5-1 and J usage is TRBJ2-5, with D maybe TRBD1 (6 bases). The CDR3 consists of 12 residues. Germline loops: CDR1 SGHRS, CDR2 YFSETQ. V lost 3 bases and J lost 5, with 8 bases in between. CDR3 in amino acids: CASSYQGETQYF. CDR3 sequence (DNA): TGCGCCAGCAGCTATCAGGGGGAGACCCAGTACTTC.

The rearrangement joins TRBV9 to TRBJ2-7; perhaps TRBD1 as D (6 bases). The CDR3 has 14 residues. Germline CDR1 reads SGDLS; CDR2 reads YYNGEE. Trimming removed 0 bases from V and 2 bases from J, with 9 bases in between. In DNA form, the CDR3 reads TGTGCCAGCAGCGTAGGTCAGGGGACCTACGAGCAGTACTTC. This gives the protein CASSVGQGTYEQYF.

The chain has TRBV5-1 and TRBJ1-1; D is possibly TRBD1 (5 bases). The CDR3 contains 13 residues. Germline lookup yields CDR1 SGHRS and CDR2 YFSETQ. With 4 bases removed from V and 1 base from J, the gap between germline ends came to 8 bases. CDR3 DNA sequence: TGCGCCAGCAGCCAGGGAGAGAACACTGAAGCTTTCTTT. It yields the protein CASSQGENTEAFF.

V gene TRBV9 combines with J gene TRBJ2-1; TRBD2 matches 11 bases. The length of the CDR3 is 17 residues. The V gene's germline CDR1 is SGDLS and CDR2 YYNGEE. The J segment lost 2 bases and the V segment lost 3 bases, leaving 7 bases of the junction unmatched. CDR3: CASSARLSGRAYNEQFF. DNA of the CDR3: TGTGCCAGCAGCGCCAGACTTAGCGGGAGGGCCTACAATGAGCAGTTCTTC.

The chain links TRBV11-1 to TRBJ1-5; TRBD1 matches at 7 bases. Trimming took 3 bases from V and 7 from J; bases not matched to a gene: 3. Germline loops: CDR1 SGHAT, CDR2 FQDESV (reference sequence). The length of the CDR3 is 13 residues. The CDR3 DNA sequence: TGTGCCAGCAGCTTGTCAGGGGGACAGCCCCAGCATTTT. Residues: CASSLSGGQPQHF.

This clone was picked up one time. This chain uses TRBV7-9 with TRBJ2-5, with D tentatively TRBD2 (6 bases). Germline-derived CDR1 and CDR2 are SEHNR and FQNEAQ (reference sequence). Trimming took 4 bases from V and 5 from J, leaving 11 bases between them. This CDR3 is built from 13 residues. The chain's CDR3 is CASSSLGGETQYF. The CDR3 DNA reads TGTGCCAGCAGCTCACTGGGAGGCGAGACCCAGTACTTC.

V gene TRBV5-1 combines with J gene TRBJ1-4, with a tentative D call TRBD1 (5 bases). The CDR3 totals 15 residues. Germline V gene lookup returns CDR1 SGHRS and CDR2 YFSETQ. V lost 0 bases to trimming and J lost 7 bases, with 13 bases between them. CDR3 nucleotides: TGCGCCAGCAGCTTGGGGTCAGGTGGGGGTGAAAAACTGTTTTTT. Translated: CASSLGSGGGEKLFF.

The genes are TRBV2 and TRBJ1-1; 11 bases are a match to TRBD1. Germline trimming cut 6 bases from V and 3 bases from J; bases unmatched to any gene: 0. The CDR3 has 13 residues. Germline values: CDR1 SNHLY, CDR2 FYNNEI. The CDR3 protein is CASRGQGDTEAFF. In nucleotides, the CDR3 is TGTGCCAGCAGGGGACAGGGGGACACTGAAGCTTTCTTT.